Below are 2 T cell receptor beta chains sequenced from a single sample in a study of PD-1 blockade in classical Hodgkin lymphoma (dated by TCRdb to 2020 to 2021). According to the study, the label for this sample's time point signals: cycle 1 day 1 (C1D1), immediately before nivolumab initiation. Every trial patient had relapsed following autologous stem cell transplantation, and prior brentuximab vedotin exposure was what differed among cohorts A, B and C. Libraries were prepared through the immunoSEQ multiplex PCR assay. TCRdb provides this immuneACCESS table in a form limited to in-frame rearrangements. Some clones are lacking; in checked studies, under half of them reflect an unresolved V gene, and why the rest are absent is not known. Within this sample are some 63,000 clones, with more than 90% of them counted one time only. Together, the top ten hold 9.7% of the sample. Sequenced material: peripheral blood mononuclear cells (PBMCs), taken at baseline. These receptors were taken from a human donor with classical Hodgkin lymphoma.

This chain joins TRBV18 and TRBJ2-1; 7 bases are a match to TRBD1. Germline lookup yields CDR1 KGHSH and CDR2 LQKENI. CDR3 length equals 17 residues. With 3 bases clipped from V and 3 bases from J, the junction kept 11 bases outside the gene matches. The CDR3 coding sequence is TGTGCCAGCTCACCCACTACAGGGGTACTGGGCTACAATGAGCAGTTCTTC. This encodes CASSPTTGVLGYNEQFF.

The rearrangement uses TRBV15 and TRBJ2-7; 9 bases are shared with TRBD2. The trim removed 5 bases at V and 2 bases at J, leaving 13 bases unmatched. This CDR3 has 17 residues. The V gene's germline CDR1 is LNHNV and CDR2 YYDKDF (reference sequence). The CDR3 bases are TGTGCCACCAGCCCCACGGCGGGGGGGCCCCCCGCCTACGAGCAGTACTTC. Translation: CATSPTAGGPPAYEQYF.